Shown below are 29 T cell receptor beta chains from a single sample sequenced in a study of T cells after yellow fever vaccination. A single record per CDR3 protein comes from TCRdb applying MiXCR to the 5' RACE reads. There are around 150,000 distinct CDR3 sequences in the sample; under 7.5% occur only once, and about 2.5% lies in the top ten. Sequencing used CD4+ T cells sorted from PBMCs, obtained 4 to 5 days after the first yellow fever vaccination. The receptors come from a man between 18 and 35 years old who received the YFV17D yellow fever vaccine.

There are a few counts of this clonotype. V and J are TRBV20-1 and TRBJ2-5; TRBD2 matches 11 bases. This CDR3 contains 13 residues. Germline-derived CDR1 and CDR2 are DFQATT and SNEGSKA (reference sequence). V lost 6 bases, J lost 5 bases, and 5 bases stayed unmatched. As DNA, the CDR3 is TGCAGTGCACCCTGGACTAGCGGGGAGACCCAGTACTTC. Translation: CSAPWTSGETQYF.

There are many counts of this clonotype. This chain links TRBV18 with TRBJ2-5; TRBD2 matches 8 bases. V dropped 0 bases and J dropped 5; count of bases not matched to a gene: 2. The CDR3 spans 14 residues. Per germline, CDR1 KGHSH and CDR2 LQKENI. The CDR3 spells CASSPPGTRETQYF. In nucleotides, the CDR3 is TGTGCCAGCTCACCACCCGGGACTAGGGAGACCCAGTACTTC.

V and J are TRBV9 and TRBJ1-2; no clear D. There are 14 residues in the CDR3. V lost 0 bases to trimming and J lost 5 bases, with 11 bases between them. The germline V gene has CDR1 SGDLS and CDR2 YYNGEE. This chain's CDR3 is CASSVDPQDYGYTF. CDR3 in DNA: TGTGCCAGCAGCGTAGACCCGCAGGATTATGGCTACACCTTC. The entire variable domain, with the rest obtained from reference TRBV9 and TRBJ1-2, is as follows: DSGVTQTPKHLITATGQRVTLRCSPRSGDLSVYWYQQSLDQGLQFLIQYYNGEERAKGNILERFSAQQFPDLHSELNLSSLELGDSALYFCASSVDPQDYGYTFGSGTRLTVV.

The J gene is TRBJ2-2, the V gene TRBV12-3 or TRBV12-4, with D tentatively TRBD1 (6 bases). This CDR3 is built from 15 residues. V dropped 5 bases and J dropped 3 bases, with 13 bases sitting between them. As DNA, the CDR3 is TGTGCCAGCAGTCCTGGACAGCTATACACCGGGGAGCTGTTTTTT. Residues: CASSPGQLYTGELFF.

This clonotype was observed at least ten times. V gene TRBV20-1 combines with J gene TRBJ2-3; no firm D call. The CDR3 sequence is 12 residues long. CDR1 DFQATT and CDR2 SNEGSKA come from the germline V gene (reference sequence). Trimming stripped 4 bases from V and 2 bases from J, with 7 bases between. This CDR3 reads CSATKITDTQYF. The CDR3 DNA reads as TGCAGTGCTACTAAGATCACAGATACGCAGTATTTT.

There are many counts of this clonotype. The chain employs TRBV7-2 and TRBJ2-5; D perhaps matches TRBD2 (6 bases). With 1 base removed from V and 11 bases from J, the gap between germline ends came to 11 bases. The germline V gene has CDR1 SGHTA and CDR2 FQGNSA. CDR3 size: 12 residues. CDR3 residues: CASSLGEAGQYF. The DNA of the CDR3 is TGTGCCAGCAGCTTAGGGGAGGCCGGGCAGTACTTC. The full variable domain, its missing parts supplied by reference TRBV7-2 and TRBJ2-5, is GAGVSQSPSNKVTEKGKDVELRCDPISGHTALYWYRQSLGQGLEFLIYFQGNSAPDKSGLPSDRFSAERTGGSVSTLTIQRTQQEDSAVYLCASSLGEAGQYFGPGTRLLVL.

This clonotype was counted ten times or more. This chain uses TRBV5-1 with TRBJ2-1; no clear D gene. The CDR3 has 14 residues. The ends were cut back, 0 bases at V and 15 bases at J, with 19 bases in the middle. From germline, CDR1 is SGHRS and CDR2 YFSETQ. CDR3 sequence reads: CASSLDGDSRSPFF. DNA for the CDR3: TGCGCCAGCAGCTTGGACGGCGACTCCCGAAGCCCGTTCTTC.

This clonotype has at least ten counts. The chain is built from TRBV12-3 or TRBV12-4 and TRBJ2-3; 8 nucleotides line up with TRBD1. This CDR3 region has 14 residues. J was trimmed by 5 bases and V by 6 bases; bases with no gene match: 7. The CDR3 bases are TGTGCCAGCAGCCTTGGGACAGGAAAAGATACGCAGTATTTT. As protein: CASSLGTGKDTQYF.

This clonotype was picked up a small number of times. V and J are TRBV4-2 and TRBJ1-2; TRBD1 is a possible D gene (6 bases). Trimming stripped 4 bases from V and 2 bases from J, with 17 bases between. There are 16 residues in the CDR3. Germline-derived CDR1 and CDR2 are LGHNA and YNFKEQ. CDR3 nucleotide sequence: TGTGCCAGCAGCCCCGACCATAGGGGGTGGAACTATGGCTACACCTTC. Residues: CASSPDHRGWNYGYTF.

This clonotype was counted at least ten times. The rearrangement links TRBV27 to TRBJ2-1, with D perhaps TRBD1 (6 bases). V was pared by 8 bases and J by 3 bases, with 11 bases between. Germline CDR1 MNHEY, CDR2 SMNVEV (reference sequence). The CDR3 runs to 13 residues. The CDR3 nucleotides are TGTGCCAGCGGAACAGGGTTCTACAATGAGCAGTTCTTC. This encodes CASGTGFYNEQFF.

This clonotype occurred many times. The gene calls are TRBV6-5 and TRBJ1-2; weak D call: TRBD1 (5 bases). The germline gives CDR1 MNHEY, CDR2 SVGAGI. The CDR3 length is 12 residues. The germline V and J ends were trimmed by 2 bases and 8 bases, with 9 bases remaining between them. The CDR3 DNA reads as TGTGCCAGCAGTTACAGGGGTCTGGGCTACACCTTC. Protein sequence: CASSYRGLGYTF.

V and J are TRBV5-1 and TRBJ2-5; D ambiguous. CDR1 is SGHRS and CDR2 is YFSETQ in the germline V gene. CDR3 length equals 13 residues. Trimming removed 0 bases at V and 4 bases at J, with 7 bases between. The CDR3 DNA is TGCGCCAGCAGCTTGGTTTCCAGAGAGACCCAGTACTTC. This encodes CASSLVSRETQYF.

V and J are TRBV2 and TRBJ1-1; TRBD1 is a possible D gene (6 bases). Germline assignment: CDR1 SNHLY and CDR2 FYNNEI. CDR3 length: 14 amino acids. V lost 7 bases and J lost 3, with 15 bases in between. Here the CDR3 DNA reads TGTGCCAGCAATCCACAGGGCCTCGACACTGAAGCTTTCTTT. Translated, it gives CASNPQGLDTEAFF.

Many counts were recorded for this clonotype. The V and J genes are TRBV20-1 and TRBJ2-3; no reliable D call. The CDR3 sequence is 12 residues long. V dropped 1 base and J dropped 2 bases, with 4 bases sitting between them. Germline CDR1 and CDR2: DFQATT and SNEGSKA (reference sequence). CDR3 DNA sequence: TGCAGTGCTAGAGGGCACACAGATACGCAGTATTTT. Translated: CSARGHTDTQYF.

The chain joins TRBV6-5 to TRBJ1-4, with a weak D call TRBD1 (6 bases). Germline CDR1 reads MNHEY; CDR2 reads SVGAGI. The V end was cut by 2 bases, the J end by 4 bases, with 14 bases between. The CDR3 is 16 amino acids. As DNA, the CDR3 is TGTGCCAGCAGTTACACCAACAGGGCCTATAATGAAAAACTGTTTTTT. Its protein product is CASSYTNRAYNEKLFF.

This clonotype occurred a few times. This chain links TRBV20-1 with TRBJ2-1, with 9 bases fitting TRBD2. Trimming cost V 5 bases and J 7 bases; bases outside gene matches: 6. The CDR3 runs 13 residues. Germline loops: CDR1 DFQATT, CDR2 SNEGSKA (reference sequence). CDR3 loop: CSALAGGNNEQFF. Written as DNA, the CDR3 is TGCAGTGCTCTGGCGGGGGGGAATAATGAGCAGTTCTTC.

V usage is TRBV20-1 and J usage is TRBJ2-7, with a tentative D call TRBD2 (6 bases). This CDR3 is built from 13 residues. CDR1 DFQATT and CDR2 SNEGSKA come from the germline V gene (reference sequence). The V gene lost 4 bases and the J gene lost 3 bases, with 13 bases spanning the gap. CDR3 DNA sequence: TGCAGTGCTACCTCGACTAGTTTCTACGAGCAGTACTTC. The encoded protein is CSATSTSFYEQYF.

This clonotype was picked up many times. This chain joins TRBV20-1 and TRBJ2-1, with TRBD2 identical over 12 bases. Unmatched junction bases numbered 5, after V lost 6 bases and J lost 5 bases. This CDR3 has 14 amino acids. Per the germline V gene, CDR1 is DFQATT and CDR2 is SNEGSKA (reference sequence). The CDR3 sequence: CSAVLAGGHNEQFF. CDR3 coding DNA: TGCAGTGCAGTACTAGCGGGGGGCCACAATGAGCAGTTCTTC.

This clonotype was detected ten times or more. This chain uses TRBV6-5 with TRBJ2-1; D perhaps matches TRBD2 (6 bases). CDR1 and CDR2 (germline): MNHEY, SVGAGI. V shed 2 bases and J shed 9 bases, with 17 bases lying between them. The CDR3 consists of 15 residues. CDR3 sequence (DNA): TGTGCCAGCAGTTACGTCGGCCGCCGGGGAGGTGAGCAGTTCTTC. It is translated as CASSYVGRRGGEQFF.

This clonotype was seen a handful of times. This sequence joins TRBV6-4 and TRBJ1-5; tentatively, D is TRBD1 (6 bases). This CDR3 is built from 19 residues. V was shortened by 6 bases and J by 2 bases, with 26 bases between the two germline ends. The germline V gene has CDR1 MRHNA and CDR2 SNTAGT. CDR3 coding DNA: TGTGCCAGCAGACCCCGTAGACAGGCTCGGTCTAGCCGCAATCAGCCCCAGCATTTT. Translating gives CASRPRRQARSSRNQPQHF.

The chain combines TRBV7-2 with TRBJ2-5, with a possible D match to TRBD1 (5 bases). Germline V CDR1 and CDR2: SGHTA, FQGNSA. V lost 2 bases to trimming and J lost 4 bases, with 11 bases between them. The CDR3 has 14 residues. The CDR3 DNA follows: TGTGCCAGCAGCTTATGGGTCAGGGCAGAGACCCAGTACTTC. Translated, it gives CASSLWVRAETQYF.

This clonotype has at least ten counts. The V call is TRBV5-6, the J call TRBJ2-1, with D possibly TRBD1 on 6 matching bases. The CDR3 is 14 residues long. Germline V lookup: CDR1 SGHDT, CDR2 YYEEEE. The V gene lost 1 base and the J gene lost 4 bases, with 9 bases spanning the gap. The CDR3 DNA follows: TGTGCCAGCAGCTTGCTCGACAGGTACAATGAGCAGTTCTTC. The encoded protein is CASSLLDRYNEQFF.

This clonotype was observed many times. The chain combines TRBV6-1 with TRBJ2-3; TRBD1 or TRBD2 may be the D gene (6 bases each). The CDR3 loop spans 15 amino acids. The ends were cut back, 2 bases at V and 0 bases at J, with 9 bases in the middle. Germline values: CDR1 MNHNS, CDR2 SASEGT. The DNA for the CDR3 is TGTGCCAGCAGTGAAAGGGGGGCAAGCACAGATACGCAGTATTTT. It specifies CASSERGASTDTQYF.

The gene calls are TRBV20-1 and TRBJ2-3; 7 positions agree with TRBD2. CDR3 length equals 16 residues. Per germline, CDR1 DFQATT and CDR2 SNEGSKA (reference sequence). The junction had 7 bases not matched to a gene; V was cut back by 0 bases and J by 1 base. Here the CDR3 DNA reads TGCAGTGCTAGAGATCGGGTGCTAGCGGGCACAGATACGCAGTATTTT. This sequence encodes CSARDRVLAGTDTQYF.

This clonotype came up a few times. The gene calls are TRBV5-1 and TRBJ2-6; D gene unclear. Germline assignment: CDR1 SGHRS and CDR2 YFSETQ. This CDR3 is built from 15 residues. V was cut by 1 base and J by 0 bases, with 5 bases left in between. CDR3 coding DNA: TGCGCCAGCAGCTTGCAGTTCTCTGGGGCCAACGTCCTGACTTTC. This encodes CASSLQFSGANVLTF.

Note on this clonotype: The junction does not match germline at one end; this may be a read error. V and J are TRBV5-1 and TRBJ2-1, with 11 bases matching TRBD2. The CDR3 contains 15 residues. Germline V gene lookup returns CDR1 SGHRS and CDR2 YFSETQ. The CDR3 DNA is TGCGCCAGCACGACCGTAGCGGGGGGGAGCAATGGGCAGTTCTTC. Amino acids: CASTTVAGGSNGQFF.

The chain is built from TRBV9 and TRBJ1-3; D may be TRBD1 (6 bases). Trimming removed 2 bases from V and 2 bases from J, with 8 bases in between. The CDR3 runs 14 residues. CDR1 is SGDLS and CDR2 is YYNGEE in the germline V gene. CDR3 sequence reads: CASSVEGAGNTIYF. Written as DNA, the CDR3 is TGTGCCAGCAGCGTTGAGGGGGCTGGAAACACCATATATTTT.

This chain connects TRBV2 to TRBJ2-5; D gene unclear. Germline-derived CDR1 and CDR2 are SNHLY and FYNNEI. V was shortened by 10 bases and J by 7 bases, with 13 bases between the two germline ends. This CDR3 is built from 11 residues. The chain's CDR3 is CATGRLGTQYF. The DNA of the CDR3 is TGTGCCACCGGCAGATTGGGGACCCAGTACTTC.

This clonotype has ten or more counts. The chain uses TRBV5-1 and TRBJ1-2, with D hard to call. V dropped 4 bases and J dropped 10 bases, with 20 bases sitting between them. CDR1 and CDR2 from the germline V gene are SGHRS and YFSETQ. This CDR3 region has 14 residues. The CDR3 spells CASSASTSWEDYTF. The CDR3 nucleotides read TGCGCCAGCAGCGCTAGTACTTCGTGGGAAGACTACACCTTC.